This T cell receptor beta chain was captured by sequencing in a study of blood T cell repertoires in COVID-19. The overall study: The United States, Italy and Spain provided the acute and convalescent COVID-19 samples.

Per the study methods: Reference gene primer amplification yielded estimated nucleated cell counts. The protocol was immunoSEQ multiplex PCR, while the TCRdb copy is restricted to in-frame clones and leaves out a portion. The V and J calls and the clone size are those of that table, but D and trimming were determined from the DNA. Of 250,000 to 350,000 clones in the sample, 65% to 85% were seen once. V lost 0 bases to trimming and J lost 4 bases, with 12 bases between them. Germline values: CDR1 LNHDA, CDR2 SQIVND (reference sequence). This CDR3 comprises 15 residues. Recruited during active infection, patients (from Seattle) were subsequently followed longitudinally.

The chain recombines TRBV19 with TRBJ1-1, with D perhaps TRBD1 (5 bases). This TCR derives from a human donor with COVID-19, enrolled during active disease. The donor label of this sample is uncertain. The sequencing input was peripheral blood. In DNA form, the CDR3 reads TGTGCCAGTAGTATAGATTGGCAGGGCCGCACTGAAGCTTTCTTT. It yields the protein CASSIDWQGRTEAFF.